This T cell receptor (beta chain) was sequenced for a study of CD8 T cells in ankylosing spondylitis. Study-level points and caveats: Ankylosing spondylitis blood seemed to carry a telltale TCR beta motif made of fewer than ten highly homologous variants.

As the method for making TCR beta libraries, quantitative 5'-RACE with molecular barcodes was used. TCRdb fed the 5' RACE reads into MiXCR, producing one record per CDR3 protein. The top ten clones hold approximately 7% of a sample with approximately 540,000 distinct CDR3 sequences, roughly 13% of them seen once. Comment on this clonotype: Its antigen is unknown.

The CDR3 consists of 17 residues. CDR1 SGHTA and CDR2 FQGNSA come from the germline V gene. V lost 2 bases to trimming and J lost 0 bases; unmatched junction nucleotides: 6. The sample was blood, either unsorted or a sorted T cell fraction (not recorded which). V usage is TRBV7-2 and J usage is TRBJ1-3; 8 bases are shared with TRBD1. The clonotype was recovered from a male donor with ankylosing spondylitis. The DNA for the CDR3 is TGTGCCAGCAGCTTAAGGACAGGGCACTTCTCTGGAAACACCATATATTTT. Protein product: CASSLRTGHFSGNTIYF.